The 19 T cell receptor beta chains below come from one sample, sequenced in a study of post-analysis software for immune sequencing data. Study-wide results and limits: A handful of TRBV segments were significantly more frequent in patients than in controls. TRBV5-6, TRBV5-1 and TRBV20-1 were among these segments.

Unique molecular identifiers had been added to the TCR beta cDNA libraries. MiXCR, applied by TCRdb to the PCR reads, yields one record per CDR3 protein. Of roughly 870,000 distinct CDR3 sequences in the sample, roughly half were seen once. The antigens of these receptors remain unknown. Sequencing was performed on blood. The source is a girl aged 10 to 17 with multiple sclerosis.

The chain employs TRBV20-1 and TRBJ2-1; a possible D gene is TRBD2 (5 bases). This CDR3 is 15 amino acids long. Germline lookup yields CDR1 DFQATT and CDR2 SNEGSKA (reference sequence). Trimming took off 0 bases at V and 0 bases at J, with 9 bases between the two ends. The CDR3 loop reads CSARDRRDSYNEQFF. The CDR3 region has the DNA TGCAGTGCTAGAGATCGACGGGACTCCTACAATGAGCAGTTCTTC.

The chain has TRBV5-1 and TRBJ2-3; a weak D match, TRBD2 (6 bases). CDR1 is SGHRS, CDR2 YFSETQ, per germline. Trimming shortened V by 7 bases and J by 0 bases, and 9 bases separated the two germline ends. This CDR3 has 13 residues. The CDR3 reads CASYGGSTDTQYF. CDR3 DNA sequence: TGCGCCAGCTATGGAGGGAGCACAGATACGCAGTATTTT.

Comments on this clonotype: Mismatch with germline at one junction end may stem from a read error. V gene TRBV12-3 or TRBV12-4 combines with J gene TRBJ1-1; D not certain. The CDR3 runs 11 residues. The CDR3 region is CVSSLYTEAFF. As DNA, the CDR3 is TGTGTCAGCAGTCTGTACACTGAAGCTTTCTTT.

The chain uses TRBV20-1 and TRBJ2-1; 12 nucleotides match TRBD2. Germline CDR1 is DFQATT and CDR2 is SNEGSKA (reference sequence). J was trimmed by 1 base and V by 6 bases; bases with no gene match: 4. The CDR3 is 15 residues long. The CDR3 sequence is CSAPLAGGSYNEQFF. Written as DNA, the CDR3 is TGCAGTGCCCCCCTAGCGGGAGGGTCCTACAATGAGCAGTTCTTC.

The rearrangement joins TRBV20-1 to TRBJ2-4; D not certain. The V end lost 0 bases, the J end lost 3 bases, and 15 bases lay between the germline ends. The CDR3 contains 16 residues. Germline CDR1 is DFQATT and CDR2 is SNEGSKA (reference sequence). The CDR3 here is CSARDNWELVKNIQYF. CDR3 in DNA: TGCAGTGCTAGAGATAATTGGGAATTGGTCAAAAACATTCAGTACTTC.

This clonotype turned up a few times. The CDR3 spells CATKRGTGLYGYTF. The DNA for the CDR3 is TGTGCCACGAAGAGGGGGACAGGGCTCTATGGCTACACCTTC. The chain recombines TRBV7-9 with TRBJ1-2; 9 positions agree with TRBD1. The V and J ends lost 10 bases and 4 bases, in that order; junction bases with no gene match: 10. CDR1 and CDR2 (germline): SEHNR, FQNEAQ (reference sequence). This CDR3 spans 14 amino acids.

The table lists this clonotype with a few counts. CDR3 bases: TGTGCCAGCAGTGATTTCCAAGATAATTCACCCCTCCACTTT. It specifies CASSDFQDNSPLHF. The chain employs TRBV25-1 and TRBJ1-6; D is ambiguous. CDR3 length: 14 residues. Germline V CDR1 and CDR2: MGHDK, SYGVNS. Trimming left V 3 bases short and J 5 bases short, with 8 bases between. The full variable domain, rest sourced from reference TRBV25-1 and TRBJ1-6, is EADIYQTPRYLVIGTGKKITLECSQTMGHDKMYWYQQDPGMELHLIHYSYGVNSTEKGDLSSESTVSRIRTEHFPLTLESARPSHTSQYLCASSDFQDNSPLHFGNGTRLTVT.

The V gene is TRBV13, the J gene TRBJ2-2; D not resolved. Germline V gene sequence: CDR1 PRHDT, CDR2 FYEKMQ (reference sequence). The CDR3 runs to 13 residues. Trimming shortened V by 6 bases and J by 0 bases, and 5 bases separated the two germline ends. This CDR3 is CASRGPNTGELFF. The CDR3 DNA sequence: TGTGCCAGCAGGGGTCCGAACACCGGGGAGCTGTTTTTT. Filled out from reference TRBV13 and TRBJ2-2, the complete variable domain reads AAGVIQSPRHLIKEKRETATLKCYPIPRHDTVYWYQQGPGQDPQFLISFYEKMQSDKGSIPDRFSAQQFSDYHSELNMSSLELGDSALYFCASRGPNTGELFFGEGSRLTVL.

The genes are TRBV18 and TRBJ2-7; 9 bases map to TRBD2. The CDR3 is 18 residues long. CDR1 and CDR2 (germline): KGHSH, LQKENI. Trimming cost V 3 bases and J 0 bases; bases outside gene matches: 12. CDR3 residues: CASSPLRASGRHSYEQYF. For the CDR3, the DNA is TGTGCCAGCTCACCCCTAAGGGCCAGCGGGAGGCACTCCTACGAGCAGTACTTC.

This clonotype was detected only a few times. The V gene is TRBV7-9, the J gene TRBJ2-1; D remains unclear. CDR3 length: 16 residues. With 1 base removed from V and 3 bases from J, the gap between germline ends came to 13 bases. CDR1 is SEHNR and CDR2 is FQNEAQ in the germline V gene (reference sequence). The CDR3 protein is CASSLDFAISYNEQFF. CDR3 coding DNA: TGTGCCAGCAGCTTAGATTTTGCTATCAGCTACAATGAGCAGTTCTTC.

This rearrangement joins TRBV29-1 to TRBJ2-7; 8 bases align to TRBD1. CDR3 length equals 13 residues. Germline lookup yields CDR1 SQVTM and CDR2 ANQGSEA. V dropped 3 bases and J dropped 9; count of bases not matched to a gene: 10. For the CDR3, the DNA is TGCAGCGTTGAGATCGGACAGGGTGGAGTGCAGTACTTC. Translating gives CSVEIGQGGVQYF.

The chain combines TRBV5-1 with TRBJ1-2; D unresolved. The CDR3 has 13 amino acids. The germline V and J ends were trimmed by 4 bases and 4 bases, with 11 bases remaining between them. CDR1 is SGHRS and CDR2 is YFSETQ in the germline V gene. For the CDR3, the DNA is TGCGCCAGCAGCAAAGGGCCGAGCTATGGCTACACCTTC. It translates to CASSKGPSYGYTF.

This clonotype was observed a single time. As DNA, the CDR3 is TGTGCCAGCAGTGAAAATAGGGGGCAGAGCACAGATACGCAGTATTTT. Translation: CASSENRGQSTDTQYF. V and J are TRBV25-1 and TRBJ2-3; 7 bases fit TRBD1. Germline loops: CDR1 MGHDK, CDR2 SYGVNS. This CDR3 is built from 16 residues. The V gene end was trimmed by 2 bases and the J gene end by 0 bases; junction bases not matched to a gene: 5. Based on the CDR3 plus reference TRBV25-1 and TRBJ2-3, the full variable domain is EADIYQTPRYLVIGTGKKITLECSQTMGHDKMYWYQQDPGMELHLIHYSYGVNSTEKGDLSSESTVSRIRTEHFPLTLESARPSHTSQYLCASSENRGQSTDTQYFGPGTRLTVL.

The chain recombines TRBV6-4 with TRBJ2-7; 9 positions agree with TRBD2. The J segment lost 4 bases and the V segment lost 0 bases, leaving 7 bases of the junction unmatched. From germline, CDR1 is MRHNA and CDR2 SNTAGT. The CDR3 runs to 16 residues. CDR3: CASSDSLSSGIYEQYF. The CDR3, as DNA: TGTGCCAGCAGTGACTCTTTGTCTAGCGGGATATACGAGCAGTACTTC.

CDR3 bases: TGTGCCAGCAGCTCCAGCGGGAGTTTCTACAATGAGCAGTTCTTC. This translates into CASSSSGSFYNEQFF. V gene TRBV7-3 combines with J gene TRBJ2-1; TRBD2 matches at 8 bases. CDR1 and CDR2 from the germline V gene are SGHTA and FQGTGA. CDR3 length: 15 residues. Trimming cost V 4 bases and J 3 bases; bases outside gene matches: 5.

The V gene is TRBV15, the J gene TRBJ2-1, with D hard to call. Germline assignment: CDR1 LNHNV and CDR2 YYDKDF (reference sequence). Trimming stripped 5 bases from V and 4 bases from J, with 9 bases between. The CDR3 is made up of 13 amino acids. The CDR3 DNA follows: TGTGCCACCAGCGGCCTCTCGTACAATGAGCAGTTCTTC. As protein: CATSGLSYNEQFF.

This clonotype was seen only a few times. In DNA, the CDR3 is TGCGCCAGCAGCTTGGGACCCCAGGGCCCGAGCACAGATACGCAGTATTTT. This codes for CASSLGPQGPSTDTQYF. The chain uses TRBV5-1 and TRBJ2-3, with TRBD1 as a possible D gene (5 bases). The V end was cut by 0 bases, the J end by 0 bases, with 14 bases between. The CDR3 is 17 residues long. The germline V gene has CDR1 SGHRS and CDR2 YFSETQ.

A single count supports this clonotype. The chain employs TRBV7-3 and TRBJ2-3, with D possibly being TRBD2 (6 bases). Trimming cost V 0 bases and J 0 bases, with 16 bases left between them. This CDR3 is built from 18 residues. CDR1 SGHTA and CDR2 FQGTGA come from the germline V gene. The CDR3 coding sequence is TGTGCCAGCAGCTTAACTCCCCTGGGCGGGGTGAGCACAGATACGCAGTATTTT. This encodes CASSLTPLGGVSTDTQYF.

The J gene is TRBJ1-2, the V gene TRBV7-9, with D unresolved. The CDR3 totals 13 residues. Between the trimmed V and J ends, which lost 2 bases and 4 bases, there was a span of 8 bases. CDR1 and CDR2 (germline): SEHNR, FQNEAQ (reference sequence). The DNA for the CDR3 is TGTGCCAGCAGCTTAATAGAGTTCTATGGCTACACCTTC. Encoded protein: CASSLIEFYGYTF.